Sequencing of this T cell receptor beta chain was carried out in a study of blood T cell repertoires in COVID-19. About the study: Whether acute or convalescent, the COVID-19 samples came from the United States, Italy and Spain. Sources were T cells, B-cell-depleted T cells, or PBMCs; the material itself was cDNA or gDNA.

CDR3 length equals 13 residues. V lost 4 bases and J 3 bases, leaving 11 bases between the germline ends. Germline assignment: CDR1 SGHRS and CDR2 YFSETQ. Living in roughly 25 US areas, the participants were between roughly 18 and 90 years of age. Participants' reported clinical history set cohort assignment. The method was immunoSEQ multiplex PCR; TCRdb's version includes in-frame clones alone and lacks a portion of them. The data show fewer than 250,000 clones, approximately 86% seen once. This clone was found once. The chain couples TRBV5-1 to TRBJ2-7; D might be TRBD1 (6 bases). This TCR came from a woman in her 30s with acute COVID-19. The specimen sequenced was PBMCs or T cells enriched from blood (not recorded which). The CDR3 sequence: CASSEGQYYEQYF. The DNA of the CDR3 is TGCGCCAGCAGCGAAGGACAGTACTACGAGCAGTACTTC.